The 30 T cell receptor beta chains reported below all come from one sample, sequenced in a study of blood T cell repertoires in COVID-19. Assay: immunoSEQ multiplex PCR; the TCRdb copy retains only in-frame clones and omits some. The sample records 74,000 or so clones, approximately 88% being singletons. Sequencing used peripheral blood. These receptors were taken from a human donor in a cohort sampled during active COVID-19.

The J gene is TRBJ1-2, the V gene TRBV3-1 (or the pseudogene TRBV3-2); D remains ambiguous. The germline V and J ends were trimmed by 1 base and 1 base, with 10 bases remaining between them. The CDR3 covers 15 residues. Germline-derived CDR1 and CDR2 are LGHDT and YNNKEL (reference sequence). Here the CDR3 reads CASSQGYSRNYGYTF. The CDR3 nucleotides read TGTGCCAGCAGCCAAGGCTACAGCCGTAACTATGGCTACACCTTC.

The V call is TRBV6-6, the J call TRBJ1-6; D is unresolved. The V gene lost 6 bases and the J gene lost 0 bases, with 3 bases spanning the gap. Germline-derived CDR1 and CDR2 are MNHNY and SVGAGI (reference sequence). This CDR3 is built from 13 residues. The CDR3 DNA reads as TGTGCCAGCAGCCACTCCTATAATTCACCCCTCCACTTT. Amino acids: CASSHSYNSPLHF.

The chain couples TRBV25-1 to TRBJ1-4; D remains ambiguous. This CDR3 spans 15 amino acids. V was clipped by 2 bases and J by 8 bases, with 15 bases between them. The germline V gene encodes CDR1 MGHDK and CDR2 SYGVNS. CDR3 amino acids: CASSEPTFRGEKLFF. The DNA of the CDR3 is TGTGCCAGCAGTGAACCTACATTCAGAGGGGAAAAACTGTTTTTT.

The chain carries TRBV2 and TRBJ2-5, with 7 bases fitting TRBD1. Germline V gene sequence: CDR1 SNHLY, CDR2 FYNNEI. The CDR3 length is 12 residues. V shed 3 bases and J 5 bases; nucleotides not matched to a gene: 0. The CDR3 DNA reads TGTGCCAGCAGTGAGGACAGGGAGACCCAGTACTTC. This codes for CASSEDRETQYF.

This clone is medium-sized within its sample. This chain joins TRBV19 and TRBJ1-1; possibly TRBD1 for D (5 bases). Trimming pared 11 bases from V and 7 bases from J, leaving 20 bases between. The germline CDR1 and CDR2 sequences are LNHDA and SQIVND (reference sequence). This CDR3 has 13 residues. The CDR3 sequence: CAGGVGLGSEAFF. The DNA of the CDR3 is TGTGCCGGAGGGGTTGGACTGGGGAGTGAAGCTTTCTTT. Full variable domain (outside the CDR3, taken from reference TRBV19 and TRBJ1-1): DGGITQSPKYLFRKEGQNVTLSCEQNLNHDAMYWYRQDPGQGLRLIYYSQIVNDFQKGDIAEGYSVSREKKESFPLTVTSAQKNPTAFYLCAGGVGLGSEAFFGQGTRLTVV.

V and J are TRBV7-2 and TRBJ1-2; 8 nucleotides line up with TRBD1. The V gene end was trimmed by 4 bases and the J gene end by 6 bases; junction bases not matched to a gene: 4. This CDR3 has 13 residues. Per germline, CDR1 SGHTA and CDR2 FQGNSA. The CDR3 reads CASSSQGAHGYTF. CDR3 bases: TGTGCCAGCAGCTCTCAGGGGGCGCATGGCTACACCTTC.

The chain recombines TRBV4-3 with TRBJ2-7; 7 bases match TRBD2. CDR1 is LGHNA and CDR2 is YSLEER in the germline V gene. The CDR3 covers 15 residues. The V and J ends lost 1 base and 3 bases, in that order; junction bases with no gene match: 6. CDR3 amino acids: CASSQGRLAVYEQYF. The CDR3 DNA is TGCGCCAGCAGCCAAGGCAGGCTAGCGGTCTACGAGCAGTACTTC.

This clone was seen only a few times. The chain joins TRBV5-1 to TRBJ2-5; D is undetermined. CDR1 SGHRS and CDR2 YFSETQ come from the germline V gene. The germline V and J ends were trimmed by 4 bases and 5 bases, with 18 bases remaining between them. The CDR3 sequence is 15 residues long. This CDR3 is CASSVSARLGETQYF. CDR3 nucleotides: TGCGCCAGCAGCGTCTCGGCCCGACTTGGGGAGACCCAGTACTTC.

This clone was seen once. This chain joins TRBV7-9 and TRBJ2-5; TRBD2 is a possible D gene (5 bases). The length of the CDR3 is 13 residues. Trimming took 0 bases from V and 5 from J, leaving 7 bases between them. Germline V gene lookup returns CDR1 SEHNR and CDR2 FQNEAQ (reference sequence). The CDR3 coding sequence is TGTGCCAGCAGCTTAGCTAGGGAGGAGACCCAGTACTTC. It codes for CASSLAREETQYF.

V is TRBV30 and J is TRBJ1-3, with no clear D. V lost 7 bases, J lost 0 bases, and 19 bases lay in between. CDR3 length equals 16 residues. Germline V lookup: CDR1 GTSNPN, CDR2 SVGIG (reference sequence). CDR3 sequence (DNA): TGTGCCTACGAACGGCGAACTAGCCCCTCTGGAAACACCATATATTTT. Its translation is CAYERRTSPSGNTIYF.

The chain has TRBV19 and TRBJ2-7, with D perhaps TRBD1 (5 bases). The CDR3 consists of 16 residues. Germline lookup yields CDR1 LNHDA and CDR2 SQIVND (reference sequence). The ends were cut back, 6 bases at V and 4 bases at J, with 22 bases in the middle. DNA of the CDR3: TGTGCCAGTAGCACTCTGGGTGGGGCAGGTCTGTACGAGCAGTACTTC. Its translation is CASSTLGGAGLYEQYF.

V usage is TRBV5-8 and J usage is TRBJ1-2; tentative D call: TRBD1 (5 bases). This CDR3 has 14 residues. Looked up from germline, CDR1 is SGHTS and CDR2 is YDEGEE. The germline V and J ends were trimmed by 1 base and 0 bases, with 7 bases remaining between them. The CDR3 DNA reads TGTGCCAGCAGCTTGTCACAGGCTAACTATGGCTACACCTTC. The encoded protein is CASSLSQANYGYTF.

The chain uses TRBV18 and TRBJ1-2; D remains unclear. CDR1 is KGHSH, CDR2 LQKENI, per germline. This CDR3 has 21 residues. V lost 1 base to trimming and J lost 1 base, with 28 bases between them. The CDR3 sequence: CASSPLQSVRPSSEFNYGYTF. CDR3 coding DNA: TGTGCCAGCTCACCACTTCAATCCGTACGGCCCAGCAGCGAATTTAACTATGGCTACACCTTC.

This chain joins TRBV11-2 and TRBJ1-1; D uncertain. The CDR3 totals 13 residues. Germline CDR1 reads SGHAT; CDR2 reads FQNNGV. Trimming cost V 2 bases and J 1 base, with 5 bases left between them. In DNA form, the CDR3 reads TGTGCCAGCAGCTTAACGGGGAACACTGAAGCTTTCTTT. It is translated as CASSLTGNTEAFF.

The J gene is TRBJ2-5, the V gene TRBV5-1; TRBD2 matches 10 bases. This CDR3 spans 15 amino acids. With 6 bases clipped from V and 6 bases from J, the junction kept 11 bases outside the gene matches. Germline values: CDR1 SGHRS, CDR2 YFSETQ. CDR3 in DNA: TGCGCCAGCACAAATCAGCGGGAGGGGGAACAGACCCAGTACTTC. This codes for CASTNQREGEQTQYF. Drawing the rest from reference TRBV5-1 and TRBJ2-5, the complete variable domain is KAGVTQTPRYLIKTRGQQVTLSCSPISGHRSVSWYQQTPGQGLQFLFEYFSETQRNKGNFPGRFSGRQFSNSRSEMNVSTLELGDSALYLCASTNQREGEQTQYFGPGTRLLVL.

The chain recombines TRBV9 with TRBJ2-2; D possibly corresponds to TRBD2 (5 bases). Trimming took 2 bases from V and 5 from J, leaving 16 bases between them. The CDR3 spans 16 residues. The germline CDR1 and CDR2 sequences are SGDLS and YYNGEE. CDR3 nucleotide sequence: TGTGCCAGCAGCGTCTCTCCGGACTCGTCAACCGGGGAGCTGTTTTTT. Protein product: CASSVSPDSSTGELFF.

In its sample, this clone was seen a few times. The chain couples TRBV29-1 to TRBJ2-5; D is undetermined. The length of the CDR3 is 12 residues. Germline lookup yields CDR1 SQVTM and CDR2 ANQGSEA. Trimming removed 1 base at V and 2 bases at J, with 5 bases between. This CDR3 is CSVEAPQETQYF. Written as DNA, the CDR3 is TGCAGCGTTGAAGCCCCACAAGAGACCCAGTACTTC.

The V call is TRBV6-5, the J call TRBJ2-4, with D tentatively TRBD1 (6 bases). The germline CDR1 and CDR2 sequences are MNHEY and SVGAGI. CDR3 length: 13 residues. Trimming took off 11 bases at V and 8 bases at J, with 19 bases between the two ends. CDR3 sequence (DNA): TGTGCCGGCACGGGGCTAGAGGGGGACATTCAGTACTTC. Encoded protein: CAGTGLEGDIQYF.

The chain combines TRBV7-9 with TRBJ2-5, with 16 bases identical to TRBD2. CDR1 is SEHNR, CDR2 FQNEAQ, per germline (reference sequence). The J segment lost 5 bases and the V segment lost 4 bases, leaving 4 bases of the junction unmatched. The length of the CDR3 is 16 residues. CDR3 DNA sequence: TGTGCCAGCAGCTGGGGACTAGCGGGAGGGCAGGAGACCCAGTACTTC. Translating it yields CASSWGLAGGQETQYF. The full variable domain, completed using reference TRBV7-9 and TRBJ2-5, is DTGVSQNPRHKITKRGQNVTFRCDPISEHNRLYWYRQTLGQGPEFLTYFQNEAQLEKSRLLSDRFSAERPKGSFSTLEIQRTEQGDSAMYLCASSWGLAGGQETQYFGPGTRLLVL.

The rearrangement uses TRBV21-1 and TRBJ2-7; the table's D call, TRBD1, was not checked against the DNA. TRBV21-1 is designated a pseudogene. The CDR3 spans 13 residues. The CDR3 here is CASSKTVFYEQYF. In DNA form, the CDR3 reads TGTGCCAGCAGCAAAACAGTATTCTACGAGCAGTACTTC.

The chain employs TRBV5-1 and TRBJ2-5, with 8 positions matching TRBD1. J lost 5 bases, V lost 4 bases, and 7 bases had no gene match. Germline lookup yields CDR1 SGHRS and CDR2 YFSETQ. This CDR3 is 14 amino acids long. This chain's CDR3 is CASSPDRVLETQYF. The CDR3 nucleotides are TGCGCCAGCAGCCCGGACAGGGTATTGGAGACCCAGTACTTC.

The chain carries TRBV29-1 and TRBJ2-3; 9 bases match TRBD2. CDR1 is SQVTM, CDR2 ANQGSEA, per germline. Trimming at V came to 8 bases and at J to 1 base, leaving 7 bases not matched to a gene. This CDR3 contains 14 residues. CDR3 DNA sequence: TGCAGCTCTCGGTCTAGCGGGGGCACAGATACGCAGTATTTT. Its translation: CSSRSSGGTDTQYF.

For the CDR3, the DNA is TGCGCCAGCAGCTTGGCTGCCGGGTCGGAATACGAGCAGTACTTC. This sequence encodes CASSLAAGSEYEQYF. This sequence joins TRBV5-1 and TRBJ2-7; no clear D. CDR1 and CDR2 from the germline V gene are SGHRS and YFSETQ. The germline V and J ends were trimmed by 0 bases and 4 bases, with 14 bases remaining between them. This CDR3 contains 15 residues.

The genes are TRBV6-5 and TRBJ2-7; 7 bases map to TRBD1. The CDR3 loop spans 16 amino acids. V was clipped by 1 base and J by 2 bases; unmatched bases: 8. Germline values: CDR1 MNHEY, CDR2 SVGAGI. The chain's CDR3 is CASSYYGSGTAYEQYF. CDR3 in DNA: TGTGCCAGCAGTTACTACGGATCCGGGACAGCCTACGAGCAGTACTTC.

The chain carries TRBV2 and TRBJ2-5; 8 bases fit TRBD2. V dropped 7 bases and J dropped 5; count of bases not matched to a gene: 9. The CDR3 is 14 amino acids. Germline V lookup: CDR1 SNHLY, CDR2 FYNNEI. The CDR3 region has the DNA TGTGCCAGCACCGAAGCGGGAGTTGGGGAGACCCAGTACTTC. It specifies CASTEAGVGETQYF. The variable domain in full, with the rest retrieved from reference TRBV2 and TRBJ2-5, is EPEVTQTPSHQVTQMGQEVILRCVPISNHLYFYWYRQILGQKVEFLVSFYNNEISEKSEIFDDQFSVERPDGSNFTLKIRSTKLEDSAMYFCASTEAGVGETQYFGPGTRLLVL.

This clone showed up just once. V gene TRBV19 combines with J gene TRBJ1-4; unclear D gene. The CDR3 runs to 14 residues. CDR1 is LNHDA and CDR2 is SQIVND in the germline V gene (reference sequence). The V and J ends lost 10 bases and 0 bases respectively, with 12 bases between them. The CDR3 sequence: CATRGGATNEKLFF. The CDR3 DNA reads TGTGCCACCCGTGGAGGTGCAACTAATGAAAAACTGTTTTTT. Combining the CDR3 with reference TRBV19 and TRBJ1-4 gives the whole variable domain DGGITQSPKYLFRKEGQNVTLSCEQNLNHDAMYWYRQDPGQGLRLIYYSQIVNDFQKGDIAEGYSVSREKKESFPLTVTSAQKNPTAFYLCATRGGATNEKLFFGSGTQLSVL.

The chain uses TRBV28 and TRBJ1-5, with D hard to call. The CDR3 runs 13 residues. V was shortened by 3 bases and J by 5 bases, with 8 bases between the two germline ends. Germline lookup yields CDR1 MDHEN and CDR2 SYDVKM. The CDR3 nucleotides are TGTGCCAGCAGTTTCGGGTCCCATCAGCCCCAGCATTTT. It translates to CASSFGSHQPQHF.

V gene TRBV6-2 or TRBV6-3 combines with J gene TRBJ2-4, with D tentatively TRBD1 (5 bases). The CDR3 runs 17 residues. Germline CDR1 is MNHEY and CDR2 is SVGEGT. The V end was cut by 6 bases, the J end by 0 bases, with 18 bases between. The CDR3: CASSRETASLAKNIQYF. CDR3 in DNA: TGTGCCAGCAGCCGCGAGACAGCTTCCTTAGCCAAAAACATTCAGTACTTC.

The V call is TRBV3-1 (or the pseudogene TRBV3-2), the J call TRBJ2-5, with a weak D call TRBD1 (5 bases). Germline V lookup: CDR1 LGHDT, CDR2 YNNKEL (reference sequence). CDR3 size: 14 residues. With 5 bases removed from V and 2 bases from J, the gap between germline ends came to 12 bases. The CDR3 nucleotides are TGTGCCAGCAGCAAGACACAGGTACAAGAGACCCAGTACTTC. Translating it yields CASSKTQVQETQYF.

The CDR3 is CASSFNSGETDTQYF. CDR3 bases: TGTGCCAGCTCGTTTAATAGCGGGGAGACAGATACGCAGTATTTT. This sequence joins TRBV18 and TRBJ2-3; 8 nucleotides match TRBD2. Germline loops: CDR1 KGHSH, CDR2 LQKENI. The CDR3 runs 15 residues. Trimming at V came to 6 bases and at J to 3 bases, leaving 8 bases not matched to a gene.